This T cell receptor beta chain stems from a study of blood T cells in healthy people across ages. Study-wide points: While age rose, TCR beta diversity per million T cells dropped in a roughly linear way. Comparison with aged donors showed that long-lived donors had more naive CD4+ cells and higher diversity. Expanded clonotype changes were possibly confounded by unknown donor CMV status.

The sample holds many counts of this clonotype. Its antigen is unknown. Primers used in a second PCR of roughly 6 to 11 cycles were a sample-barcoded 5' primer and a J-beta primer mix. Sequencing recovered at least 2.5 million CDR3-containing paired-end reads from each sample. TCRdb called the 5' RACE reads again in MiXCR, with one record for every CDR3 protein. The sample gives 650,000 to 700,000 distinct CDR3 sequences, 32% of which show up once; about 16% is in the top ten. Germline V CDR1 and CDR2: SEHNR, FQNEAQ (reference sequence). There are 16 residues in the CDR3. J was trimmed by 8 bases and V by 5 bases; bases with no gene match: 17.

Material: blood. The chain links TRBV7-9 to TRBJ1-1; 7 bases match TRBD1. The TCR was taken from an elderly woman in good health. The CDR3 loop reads CASSPQGGALQSEAFF. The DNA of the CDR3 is TGTGCCAGCAGCCCGCAGGGGGGAGCGCTACAGTCGGAAGCTTTCTTT.